These 20 T cell receptor beta chains came from one sample sequenced in a study of early T cells in non-severe SARS-CoV-2 infection. TCRdb fed the 5' RACE reads into MiXCR, producing one record per CDR3 protein. The sample comprises about 76,000 distinct CDR3 sequences, 11% of which are singletons, and 4.7% rests with the top ten. Source material: whole blood. These receptors all stem from an adult who was a healthcare worker with PCR-confirmed SARS-CoV-2 infection or an uninfected control (not recorded which).

This clonotype was found a few times. The V and J genes are TRBV12-3 or TRBV12-4 and TRBJ2-3; 7 bases align to TRBD1. The CDR3 contains 13 residues. V shed 4 bases and J 4 bases; nucleotides not matched to a gene: 2. The CDR3 sequence is CASSSTGADTQYF. DNA for the CDR3: TGTGCCAGCAGTTCCACAGGGGCAGATACGCAGTATTTT.

This clonotype appeared a few times. The V call is TRBV29-1, the J call TRBJ2-3, with TRBD2 identical over 10 bases. The CDR3 spans 18 residues. V shed 0 bases, J shed 0 bases, and the junction held 9 bases outside the gene matches. Germline-derived CDR1 and CDR2 are SQVTM and ANQGSEA. The CDR3 DNA reads as TGCAGCGTTGAAGATATGGTAGCGGGGGGCCGGAGCACAGATACGCAGTATTTT. It specifies CSVEDMVAGGRSTDTQYF.

The V call is TRBV7-9, the J call TRBJ2-6; 7 bases align to TRBD1. The CDR3 has 16 amino acids. Germline V gene lookup returns CDR1 SEHNR and CDR2 FQNEAQ (reference sequence). With V trimmed by 5 bases and J by 1 base, 5 bases remained unmatched. Written as DNA, the CDR3 is TGTGCCAGCAGCCAGAGACAGGGTTCTGGGGCCAACGTCCTGACTTTC. This gives the protein CASSQRQGSGANVLTF.

The chain carries TRBV10-1 and TRBJ1-1; D call uncertain. The V end was cut by 3 bases, the J end by 4 bases, with 12 bases between. The germline gives CDR1 WNHNN, CDR2 SYGVQD (reference sequence). The length of the CDR3 is 14 residues. The CDR3 region has the DNA TGCGCCAGCAGTGAAGGAGGGATTGCCACTGAAGCTTTCTTT. It specifies CASSEGGIATEAFF.

This clonotype was seen more than once but under ten times. This sequence joins TRBV11-2 and TRBJ2-5; D is perhaps TRBD1 (5 bases). The CDR3 is made up of 15 amino acids. Germline loops: CDR1 SGHAT, CDR2 FQNNGV. V was pared by 2 bases and J by 0 bases, with 10 bases between. In DNA form, the CDR3 reads TGTGCCAGCAGCTTAAGGGGCCGCGACCAAGAGACCCAGTACTTC. Translation gives CASSLRGRDQETQYF. The variable domain in full, completed from reference TRBV11-2 and TRBJ2-5, reads EAGVAQSPRYKIIEKRQSVAFWCNPISGHATLYWYQQILGQGPKLLIQFQNNGVVDDSQLPKDRFSAERLKGVDSTLKIQPAKLEDSAVYLCASSLRGRDQETQYFGPGTRLLVL.

This clonotype showed up many times. This chain joins TRBV2 and TRBJ2-4, with D hard to call. Trimming removed 4 bases at V and 9 bases at J, with 10 bases between. Germline loops: CDR1 SNHLY, CDR2 FYNNEI. This CDR3 has 12 residues. The CDR3 reads CASSGTASIQYF. CDR3 DNA sequence: TGTGCCAGCAGTGGCACAGCGTCCATTCAGTACTTC.

The chain combines TRBV7-2 with TRBJ2-3, with TRBD2 matching over 12 bases. CDR1 and CDR2 (germline): SGHTA, FQGNSA. The length of the CDR3 is 15 residues. Germline trimming cut 3 bases from V and 6 bases from J; bases unmatched to any gene: 4. This CDR3 is CASSFSSGGADTQYF. CDR3 nucleotides: TGTGCCAGCAGCTTTTCTAGCGGGGGGGCGGATACGCAGTATTTT.

This clonotype was observed at least ten times. The rearrangement joins TRBV4-3 to TRBJ1-1; D is unresolved. The V gene's germline CDR1 is LGHNA and CDR2 YSLEER. V lost 0 bases, J lost 0 bases, and 11 bases lay in between. The CDR3 runs to 16 residues. The CDR3 region has the DNA TGCGCCAGCAGCCAAGACATAGGGTACTTGAACACTGAAGCTTTCTTT. Its protein is CASSQDIGYLNTEAFF.

This chain links TRBV7-9 with TRBJ1-6; D gene ambiguous. Germline values: CDR1 SEHNR, CDR2 FQNEAQ (reference sequence). The CDR3 loop spans 14 amino acids. The V end lost 5 bases, the J end lost 3 bases, and 8 bases lay between the germline ends. DNA for the CDR3: TGTGCCAGCAGCCCGGACCTCTATAATTCACCCCTCCACTTT. Protein product: CASSPDLYNSPLHF.

This clonotype was detected many times. The chain couples TRBV2 to TRBJ1-2; tentative D call: TRBD1 (6 bases). Trimming pared 2 bases from V and 4 bases from J, leaving 11 bases between. Germline CDR1 reads SNHLY; CDR2 reads FYNNEI. The CDR3 is made up of 14 amino acids. In DNA form, the CDR3 reads TGTGCCAGCAGTGAAAACAGGGCGGGCTATGGCTACACCTTC. This sequence encodes CASSENRAGYGYTF.

V and J are TRBV18 and TRBJ1-1; a possible D gene is TRBD1 (6 bases). CDR1 is KGHSH, CDR2 LQKENI, per germline. Trimming took 6 bases from V and 6 from J, leaving 17 bases between them. This CDR3 is 14 amino acids long. The CDR3 protein is CASSYEGGVAEAFF. Here the CDR3 DNA reads TGTGCCAGCTCTTACGAAGGGGGAGTAGCTGAAGCTTTCTTT.

V and J are TRBV4-1 and TRBJ2-1; D unclear. V lost 0 bases and J 0 bases, leaving 9 bases between the germline ends. This CDR3 is built from 16 residues. CDR1 is MGHRA and CDR2 is YSYEKL in the germline V gene. DNA of the CDR3: TGCGCCAGCAGCCAAGATGGACCAAGCTCCTACAATGAGCAGTTCTTC. Translation: CASSQDGPSSYNEQFF.

This clonotype has a handful of counts. The V gene is TRBV4-2, the J gene TRBJ2-7; TRBD1 is a possible D gene (5 bases). The CDR3 is made up of 16 amino acids. Germline assignment: CDR1 LGHNA and CDR2 YNFKEQ. V was pared by 0 bases and J by 0 bases, with 12 bases between. CDR3 nucleotides: TGTGCCAGCAGCCAAGATCTCCAGGGAAGCTCCTACGAGCAGTACTTC. Translated, it gives CASSQDLQGSSYEQYF.

The chain has TRBV3-1 and TRBJ2-3, with 8 bases lining up with TRBD1. Germline V gene lookup returns CDR1 LGHDT and CDR2 YNNKEL (reference sequence). After removal of 4 bases from V and 1 base from J, the junction contained 4 bases not matched to a gene. The CDR3 sequence is 15 residues long. The DNA of the CDR3 is TGTGCCAGCAGCCCGGACAGGGTGGGCACAGATACGCAGTATTTT. Translation gives CASSPDRVGTDTQYF.

This clonotype was seen many times. The rearrangement joins TRBV12-5 to TRBJ2-6; D call uncertain. V shed 6 bases and J shed 2 bases, with 8 bases lying between them. There are 14 residues in the CDR3. The V gene's germline CDR1 is LGHNT and CDR2 FRNRAP. CDR3 region: CASGPQPGANVLTF. CDR3 DNA: TGTGCTAGTGGCCCCCAGCCTGGGGCCAACGTCCTGACTTTC.

This clonotype was seen ten or more times. V gene TRBV29-1 combines with J gene TRBJ2-7; 9 bases are shared with TRBD1. V was clipped by 6 bases and J by 0 bases; unmatched bases: 15. CDR1 and CDR2 (germline): SQVTM, ANQGSEA. There are 17 residues in the CDR3. The CDR3 region has the DNA TGCAGCGTGGCCGGGACAGGGACCAGCATAAACTCCTACGAGCAGTACTTC. Its protein product is CSVAGTGTSINSYEQYF.

The CDR3 protein is CASSPTEGWNEQYF. In nucleotides, the CDR3 is TGTGCCAGCAGCCCAACGGAGGGTTGGAACGAGCAGTACTTC. The genes are TRBV7-9 and TRBJ2-7; tentative D call: TRBD2 (6 bases). The germline V gene encodes CDR1 SEHNR and CDR2 FQNEAQ (reference sequence). Trimming stripped 5 bases from V and 5 bases from J, with 16 bases between. CDR3 length: 14 residues.

This clonotype was found many times. J is TRBJ2-1 and V is TRBV27, with TRBD2 matching over 7 bases. From germline, CDR1 is MNHEY and CDR2 SMNVEV (reference sequence). The CDR3 length is 17 residues. Germline trimming cut 0 bases from V and 3 bases from J; bases unmatched to any gene: 8. CDR3 sequence reads: CASSLSASGELYNEQFF. The CDR3 DNA follows: TGTGCCAGCAGTTTATCTGCGAGCGGGGAGCTCTACAATGAGCAGTTCTTC.

This clonotype was counted many times. This rearrangement joins TRBV29-1 to TRBJ1-1, with D unclear. This CDR3 has 10 amino acids. Trimming stripped 7 bases from V and 3 bases from J, with 6 bases between. Germline lookup yields CDR1 SQVTM and CDR2 ANQGSEA. The CDR3 coding sequence is TGCAGCGGCGAGTACACTGAAGCTTTCTTT. This codes for CSGEYTEAFF.

The sample holds a few counts of this clonotype. This rearrangement joins TRBV20-1 to TRBJ2-3; 9 bases fit TRBD2. The CDR3 totals 13 residues. V dropped 5 bases and J dropped 5; count of bases not matched to a gene: 5. Germline CDR1 is DFQATT and CDR2 is SNEGSKA (reference sequence). CDR3: CSAGRGGVDTQYF. The CDR3 DNA follows: TGCAGTGCTGGGCGGGGGGGCGTAGATACGCAGTATTTT.